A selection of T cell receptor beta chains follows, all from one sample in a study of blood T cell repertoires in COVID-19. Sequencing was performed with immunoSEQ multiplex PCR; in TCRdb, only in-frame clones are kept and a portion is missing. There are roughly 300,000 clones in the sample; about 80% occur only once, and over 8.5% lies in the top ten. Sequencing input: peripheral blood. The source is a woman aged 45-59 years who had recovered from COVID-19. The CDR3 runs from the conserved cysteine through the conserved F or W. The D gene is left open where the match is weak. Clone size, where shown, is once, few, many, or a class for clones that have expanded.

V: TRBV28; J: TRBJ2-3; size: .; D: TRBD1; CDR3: CASSSGQGLTDTQYF; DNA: TGTGCCAGCAGTTCAGGACAGGGGTTAACAGATACGCAGTATTTT
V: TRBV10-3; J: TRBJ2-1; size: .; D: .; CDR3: CAISVPGGEAPNEQFF; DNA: TGTGCCATCAGTGTACCTGGCGGGGAGGCACCCAATGAGCAGTTCTTC
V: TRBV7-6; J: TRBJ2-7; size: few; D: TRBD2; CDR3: CASSALTAGEQYF; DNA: TGTGCCAGCAGCGCGCTCACAGCGGGGGAGCAGTACTTC
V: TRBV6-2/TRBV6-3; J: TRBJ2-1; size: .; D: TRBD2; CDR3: CASSYWELAGGHNEQFF; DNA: TGTGCCAGCAGTTACTGGGAACTAGCGGGGGGCCACAATGAGCAGTTCTTC
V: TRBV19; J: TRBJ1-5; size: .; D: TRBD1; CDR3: CASPPNDRGIMWVDQPQHF; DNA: TGTGCCAGCCCGCCTAATGACAGGGGGATAATGTGGGTCGATCAGCCCCAGCATTTT
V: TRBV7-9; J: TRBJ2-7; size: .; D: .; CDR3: CASSNIYEQYF; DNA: TGTGCCAGCAGCAACATCTACGAGCAGTACTTC
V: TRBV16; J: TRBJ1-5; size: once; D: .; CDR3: CASSQSPENNQPQHF; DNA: TGTGCCAGCAGCCAATCACCGGAGAACAATCAGCCCCAGCATTTT
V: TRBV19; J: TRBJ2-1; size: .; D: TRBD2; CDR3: CASSITGTSLNEQFF; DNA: TGTGCCAGTAGTATCACCGGGACTAGCCTAAATGAGCAGTTCTTC
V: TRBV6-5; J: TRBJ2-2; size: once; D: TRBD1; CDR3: CASSLQGFANTGELFF; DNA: TGTGCCAGCAGTTTACAGGGGTTCGCGAACACCGGGGAGCTGTTTTTT
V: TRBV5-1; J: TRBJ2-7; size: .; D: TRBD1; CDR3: CASSWTGGDEQYF; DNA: TGCGCCAGCAGCTGGACAGGGGGAGACGAGCAGTACTTC
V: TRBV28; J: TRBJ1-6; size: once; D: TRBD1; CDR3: CASSFTGTGNSPLHF; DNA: TGTGCCAGCAGTTTCACCGGGACAGGGAATTCACCCCTCCACTTT
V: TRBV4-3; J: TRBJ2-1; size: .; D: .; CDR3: CASSQVSGQEQFF; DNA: TGCGCCAGCAGCCAAGTCAGCGGGCAAGAGCAGTTCTTC
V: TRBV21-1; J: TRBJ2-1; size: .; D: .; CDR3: CASSKERDEQFF; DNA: TGTGCCAGCAGCAAAGAGAGGGATGAGCAGTTCTTC